This TCR beta chain was captured by sequencing in a study of T cell repertoires in cytomegalovirus infection. Study in general: Matching HLA type, along with CMV infection, was indicated by public TCR beta signatures. Study results and caveats: Frequencies of public TCR beta families were cumulated, and this identified carriers of CMV plus the relevant HLA. Dominant in the ex vivo response were TCR beta clonotypes restricted by HLA-C and specific for CMV.

This clonotype has ten or more counts. Its antigen is as yet unknown. V was cut by 4 bases and J by 9 bases, with 18 bases left in between. CDR1 and CDR2 (germline): SGHTA, FQGNSA. The length of the CDR3 is 14 residues. One entry per CDR3 protein results from TCRdb running MiXCR on the reads. This sample has about 310,000 distinct CDR3 sequences, with roughly a tenth found just once. The chain couples TRBV7-2 to TRBJ1-2; no clear D. This sequence was found in a human donor in good health (CMV status not recorded). Some clones in this sample may be carry-over from other donors' samples. The source material was PBMCs. The CDR3 DNA reads TGTGCCAGCAGCTCGGGCGTGTTGGGGAACCGCTACACCTTC. Amino acids: CASSSGVLGNRYTF. The complete variable domain, with remaining parts taken from reference TRBV7-2 and TRBJ1-2, reads GAGVSQSPSNKVTEKGKDVELRCDPISGHTALYWYRQSLGQGLEFLIYFQGNSAPDKSGLPSDRFSAERTGGSVSTLTIQRTQQEDSAVYLCASSSGVLGNRYTFGSGTRLTVV.